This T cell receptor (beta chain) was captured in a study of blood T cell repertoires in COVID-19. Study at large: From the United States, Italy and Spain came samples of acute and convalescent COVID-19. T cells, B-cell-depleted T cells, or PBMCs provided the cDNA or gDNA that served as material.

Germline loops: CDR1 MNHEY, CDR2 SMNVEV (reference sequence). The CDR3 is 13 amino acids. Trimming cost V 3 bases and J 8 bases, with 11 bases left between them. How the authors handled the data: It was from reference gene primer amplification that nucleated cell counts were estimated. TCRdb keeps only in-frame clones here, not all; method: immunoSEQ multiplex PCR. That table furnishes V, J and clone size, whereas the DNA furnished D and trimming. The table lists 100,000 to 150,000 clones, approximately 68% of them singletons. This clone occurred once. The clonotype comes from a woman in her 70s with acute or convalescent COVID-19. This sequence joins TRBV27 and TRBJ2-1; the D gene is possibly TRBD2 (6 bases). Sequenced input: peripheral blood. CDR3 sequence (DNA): TGTGCCAGCAGTTTGCGATGGGGGGATGAGCAGTTCTTC. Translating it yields CASSLRWGDEQFF.